The clone carrying this T cell receptor (beta chain) was observed at least ten times. Its antigen is unidentified. Regions amplified from RNA transcripts were the TCR beta CDR3 regions. TCR CDR3 underwent first-round RT-PCR with the HTBI primer set. From the multiplex PCR reads, TCRdb called clonotypes with MiXCR, one entry per CDR3 protein. The repertoire holds a few hundred thousand distinct CDR3 sequences, with over 12% as singletons. Diagnoses were established using clinical symptoms, serum thyroxine and TRAb, thyroid ultrasound and orbital computed tomography. The data originate from a study of T cells in Graves' hyperthyroidism and ophthalmopathy. Study-level points and caveats: Ophthalmopathy cases were set apart from stable hyperthyroidism by a 13 V-J model. Blood also carried most thyroid clonotypes expanded above 0.001.

The sequence was obtained from a woman aged 55-75 years with Graves' ophthalmopathy. Sample: blood.

The CDR3 here is CASSFAGGQGQPQHF. CDR3 nucleotides: TGTGCCAGCAGTTTTGCGGGGGGCCAGGGACAGCCCCAGCATTTT. The rearrangement links TRBV12-3 or TRBV12-4 to TRBJ1-5; perhaps TRBD1 as D (6 bases). The CDR3 covers 15 residues. V lost 3 bases, J lost 7 bases, and 16 bases lay in between.